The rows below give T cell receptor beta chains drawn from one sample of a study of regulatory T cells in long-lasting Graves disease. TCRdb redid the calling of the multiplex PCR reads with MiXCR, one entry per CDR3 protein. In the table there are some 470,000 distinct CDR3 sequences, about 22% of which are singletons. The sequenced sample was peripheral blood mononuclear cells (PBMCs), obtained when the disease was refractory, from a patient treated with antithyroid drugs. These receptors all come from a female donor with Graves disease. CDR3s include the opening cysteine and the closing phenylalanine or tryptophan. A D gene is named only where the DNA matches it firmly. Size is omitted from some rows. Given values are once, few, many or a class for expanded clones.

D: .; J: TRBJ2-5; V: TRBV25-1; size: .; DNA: TGTGCCAGCAGTGATGCCAGGGGCCAAGAGACCCAGTACTTC; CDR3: CASSDARGQETQYF
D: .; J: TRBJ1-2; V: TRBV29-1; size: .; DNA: TGCAGCGTTGAACGGGAAGGTGGCGGCTACACCTTC; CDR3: CSVEREGGGYTF
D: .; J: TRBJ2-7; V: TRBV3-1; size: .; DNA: TGTGCCAGCAGCCAAGATCTTGAGGCCGGGACACTTTCCTACGAGCAGTACTTC; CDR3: CASSQDLEAGTLSYEQYF
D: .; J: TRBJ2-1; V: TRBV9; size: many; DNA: TGTGCCAGCAGCGCTAACGATATGGGGGGTGAGCAGTTCTTC; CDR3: CASSANDMGGEQFF
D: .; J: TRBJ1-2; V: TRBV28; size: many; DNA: TGTGCCAGCACTCTGGGCGAGGGCACTGGCTACACCTTC; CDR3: CASTLGEGTGYTF
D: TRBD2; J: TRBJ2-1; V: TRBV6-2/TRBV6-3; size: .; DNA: TGTGCCAGCAGCCAGATCGGGACTAGACAGTTCTTC; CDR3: CASSQIGTRQFF
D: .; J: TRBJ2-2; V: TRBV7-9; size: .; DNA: TGTGCCAGCAGCCCCCGGTCGGGTGGCACCGGGGAGCTGTTTTTT; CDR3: CASSPRSGGTGELFF
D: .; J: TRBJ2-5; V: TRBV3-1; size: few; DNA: TGTGCCAGCAGCCAAGGGCCACGAAACCAAGAGACCCAGTACTTC; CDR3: CASSQGPRNQETQYF
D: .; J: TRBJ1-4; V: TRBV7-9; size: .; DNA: TGTGCCAGCAGCGGGGACGGGCAGGGAAGCGAAAAACTGTTTTTT; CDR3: CASSGDGQGSEKLFF
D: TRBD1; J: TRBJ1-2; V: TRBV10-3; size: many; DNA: TGTGCCATCAGTGAGTCGTGGGTCCCCGGCGACAGGGGGCGAATGCACTATGGCTACACCTTC; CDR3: CAISESWVPGDRGRMHYGYTF
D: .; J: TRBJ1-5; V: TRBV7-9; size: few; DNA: TGTGCCAGCAGCTTAGCGGGGGGCGCGAATCAGCCCCAGCATTTT; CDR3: CASSLAGGANQPQHF
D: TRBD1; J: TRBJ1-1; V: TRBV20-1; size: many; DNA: TGCAGTGTGAGCGGCCGGGACAGAACAATGAACACTGAAGCTTTCTTT; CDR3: CSVSGRDRTMNTEAFF
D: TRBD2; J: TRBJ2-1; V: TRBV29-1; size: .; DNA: TGCAGCGTTCGGCTAGCGGCAAGCTCCTACAATGAGCAGTTCTTC; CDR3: CSVRLAASSYNEQFF
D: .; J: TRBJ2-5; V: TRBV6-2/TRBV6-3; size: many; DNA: TGTGCCAGCAGTACCCCGGGGAGGCAAGAGACCCAGTACTTC; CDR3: CASSTPGRQETQYF